A single sample gave rise to the 28 T cell receptor beta chains below, sequenced in a study of regulatory T cells in long-lasting Graves disease. The sample's time point: persistent/refractory GD, antithyroid drugs over 5 years with positive TRAb. From RNA extracted from PBMCs, the TCR library was made. HTBI primers from iRepertoire and Arm-PCR of CDR3 regions yielded the TCR beta libraries. Each CDR3 protein is one row after TCRdb ran MiXCR on the multiplex PCR reads. The table has about 430,000 distinct CDR3 sequences, 21% seen once. The sample here was peripheral blood mononuclear cells (PBMCs), taken when the disease was refractory, from a patient treated with antithyroid drugs. Receptors originate from a female donor with Graves disease.

This sequence joins TRBV5-5 and TRBJ2-7, with D perhaps TRBD1 or TRBD2 (5 bases each). The germline CDR1 and CDR2 sequences are SGHKS and YYEKEE (reference sequence). This CDR3 contains 14 residues. V was clipped by 4 bases and J by 7 bases, with 18 bases between them. The CDR3 loop is CASSIWDESGEQYF. Here the CDR3 DNA reads TGTGCCAGCAGCATCTGGGACGAATCTGGGGAGCAGTACTTC.

The rearrangement joins TRBV18 to TRBJ2-5; 8 positions match TRBD2. Germline V lookup: CDR1 KGHSH, CDR2 LQKENI. V lost 3 bases to trimming and J lost 5 bases; unmatched junction nucleotides: 8. CDR3 size: 15 residues. The CDR3 loop is CASSPTISGEETQYF. The CDR3 DNA follows: TGTGCCAGCTCACCGACCATTAGCGGGGAGGAGACCCAGTACTTC.

This clonotype came up many times. CDR3 protein: CASMASGSWSYNEQFF. The CDR3 bases are TGTGCCAGCATGGCTAGCGGGAGCTGGTCCTACAATGAGCAGTTCTTC. The V and J genes are TRBV7-2 and TRBJ2-1; 10 bases fit TRBD2. The trim removed 7 bases at V and 1 base at J, leaving 7 bases unmatched. The CDR3 spans 16 residues. Per germline, CDR1 SGHTA and CDR2 FQGNSA.

The J gene is TRBJ1-1, the V gene TRBV14, with 7 positions matching TRBD1. J was trimmed by 7 bases and V by 4 bases; bases with no gene match: 6. Germline CDR1 reads SGHDN; CDR2 reads FVKESK. This CDR3 spans 13 amino acids. The CDR3 DNA reads TGTGCCAGCAGCCCCTCCGGGACAGTTGAAGCTTTCTTT. Encoded protein: CASSPSGTVEAFF.

This clonotype occurred many times. The gene calls are TRBV12-3 or TRBV12-4 and TRBJ1-6; a possible D gene is TRBD1 (6 bases). The CDR3 is made up of 16 amino acids. V was trimmed by 2 bases and J by 5 bases, leaving 13 bases between them. CDR3 residues: CASSLRQGRDNSPLHF. DNA for the CDR3: TGTGCCAGCAGTTTAAGGCAGGGGCGGGATAATTCACCCCTCCACTTT.

This clonotype has only a few counts. V usage is TRBV5-8 and J usage is TRBJ2-2; no clear D. V was pared by 6 bases and J by 6 bases, with 18 bases between. This CDR3 comprises 15 residues. Germline assignment: CDR1 SGHTS and CDR2 YDEGEE. CDR3 nucleotide sequence: TGTGCCAGCACTATAGTGACGGCAGCTTCCGGGGAGCTGTTTTTT. This translates into CASTIVTAASGELFF.

This clonotype was detected only a few times. The chain couples TRBV10-3 to TRBJ1-1; 10 bases fit TRBD1. This CDR3 contains 20 residues. J gave up 0 bases and V 6 bases, and 19 bases lay outside the gene matches. Looked up from germline, CDR1 is ENHRY and CDR2 is SYGVKD. CDR3 loop: CAISAKGVTGGSRLNTEAFF. The CDR3 bases are TGTGCCATCAGCGCTAAGGGGGTGACAGGGGGCTCTAGATTGAACACTGAAGCTTTCTTT.

This clonotype was counted at least ten times. The genes are TRBV28 and TRBJ2-2, with a weak D call TRBD2 (5 bases). Germline V gene lookup returns CDR1 MDHEN and CDR2 SYDVKM. This CDR3 region has 15 residues. V lost 2 bases and J lost 6, with 13 bases in between. CDR3 bases: TGTGCCAGCAGTTTAAAGGTTTTAGCGTCCGGGGAGCTGTTTTTT. Its protein product is CASSLKVLASGELFF.

The chain joins TRBV12-3 or TRBV12-4 to TRBJ1-3; D perhaps matches TRBD1 (6 bases). CDR3 length: 16 residues. Trimming removed 1 base at V and 3 bases at J, with 13 bases between. DNA for the CDR3: TGTGCCAGCAGTTTAGGGGGGCGCCCGAGTGGAAACACCATATATTTT. Translated: CASSLGGRPSGNTIYF.

With respect to this clonotype: This may be a read error: a much more frequent sequence differs by one nucleotide. V usage is TRBV20-1 and J usage is TRBJ1-1; the D gene is possibly TRBD1 (6 bases). Germline V gene lookup returns CDR1 DFQATT and CDR2 SNEGSKA (reference sequence). The CDR3 sequence is 12 residues long. The CDR3 reads CSALQGNTEALF. CDR3 bases: TGCAGTGCTCTTCAGGGGAACACTGAAGCTCTCTTT.

This clonotype has ten or more counts. This chain connects TRBV27 to TRBJ1-6; perhaps TRBD1 as D (6 bases). This CDR3 region has 15 residues. Germline loops: CDR1 MNHEY, CDR2 SMNVEV (reference sequence). V was pared by 5 bases and J by 7 bases, with 15 bases between. In DNA, the CDR3 is TGTGCCAGCAGTCGCGGTGGGGGCACGAATTCACCCCTCCACTTT. Translated, it gives CASSRGGGTNSPLHF.

In its sample, this clonotype was seen many times. Germline and junction disagree at one end, which may indicate a read error. The rearrangement joins TRBV5-1 to TRBJ2-7; a possible D gene is TRBD1 (5 bases). The CDR3 runs to 13 residues. In germline, CDR1 is SGHRS, CDR2 YFSETQ. The CDR3 region is CASSSGSLGEQYF. The CDR3 bases are TGTGCCAGCAGCTCAGGGTCCTTGGGCGAGCAGTACTTC.

This clonotype was seen ten or more times. V is TRBV28 and J is TRBJ1-5; weak D call: TRBD1 (6 bases). Germline CDR1 and CDR2: MDHEN and SYDVKM. With 6 bases removed from V and 0 bases from J, the gap between germline ends came to 12 bases. This CDR3 comprises 15 residues. CDR3 amino acids: CASRPQGYSNQPQHF. Here the CDR3 DNA reads TGTGCCAGCAGACCACAGGGATATAGCAATCAGCCCCAGCATTTT.

This clonotype was found many times. J is TRBJ1-1 and V is TRBV20-1; TRBD1 is a possible D gene (5 bases). The V and J ends lost 0 bases and 3 bases respectively, with 14 bases between them. The CDR3 covers 15 residues. Germline CDR1 is DFQATT and CDR2 is SNEGSKA (reference sequence). The CDR3 loop is CSARDHWVGDTEAFF. The DNA for the CDR3 is TGCAGTGCTAGAGATCATTGGGTAGGGGACACTGAAGCTTTCTTT.

In its sample, this clonotype was seen many times. The J gene is TRBJ1-5, the V gene TRBV28; TRBD1 matches at 9 bases. Trimming removed 6 bases from V and 7 bases from J; junction bases left unmatched: 7. The CDR3 contains 14 residues. The germline gives CDR1 MDHEN, CDR2 SYDVKM. The CDR3 bases are TGTGCCAGCAGCTACCAGACAGGGGGGCAGCCCCAGCATTTT. Translated, it gives CASSYQTGGQPQHF.

This clonotype was counted between two and nine times. The V call is TRBV25-1, the J call TRBJ2-7; a weak D match, TRBD1 (6 bases). There are 12 residues in the CDR3. Germline-derived CDR1 and CDR2 are MGHDK and SYGVNS. V lost 7 bases to trimming and J lost 4 bases, with 11 bases between them. The CDR3 loop reads CASNTQGYEQYF. DNA of the CDR3: TGTGCCAGCAATACACAGGGTTACGAGCAGTACTTC.

Concerning this clonotype: This may be a read error: a much more frequent sequence differs by one nucleotide. The chain employs TRBV12-3 or TRBV12-4 and TRBJ1-6, with TRBD1 matching over 11 bases. This CDR3 region has 16 residues. The ends lost 3 bases at V and 3 bases at J; junction bases unmatched: 1. This chain's CDR3 is CASSFGTGGYNSPLHF. The CDR3 bases are TGTGCCAGCAGTTTCGGGACAGGGGGCTATAATTCACCCCTCCACTTT.

There are many counts of this clonotype. This chain links TRBV27 with TRBJ1-1; D perhaps matches TRBD1 (5 bases). This CDR3 contains 11 residues. Germline V gives CDR1 MNHEY, CDR2 SMNVEV (reference sequence). V was trimmed by 8 bases and J by 7 bases, leaving 11 bases between them. CDR3 nucleotide sequence: TGTGCCAGCGGGTGGGGACTTGAAGCTTTCTTT. Its translation: CASGWGLEAFF.

A word on this clonotype: This sequence may be a read error, since a much larger clone differs from it by one base. The chain joins TRBV2 to TRBJ1-6, with TRBD1 as a possible D gene (5 bases). The germline V gene encodes CDR1 SNHLY and CDR2 FYNNEI. Trimming took 6 bases from V and 0 from J, leaving 18 bases between them. CDR3 length: 18 residues. The CDR3 nucleotides are TGTGCCAGCAGGGTGGGACGGGTATACAGCTCCTATAATTCACCCCTCCACTTT. It yields the protein CASRVGRVYSSYNSPLHF. The complete variable domain, with remaining parts taken from reference TRBV2 and TRBJ1-6, reads EPEVTQTPSHQVTQMGQEVILRCVPISNHLYFYWYRQILGQKVEFLVSFYNNEISEKSEIFDDQFSVERPDGSNFTLKIRSTKLEDSAMYFCASRVGRVYSSYNSPLHFGNGTRLTVT.

This clonotype was found many times. This chain uses TRBV30 with TRBJ2-2; tentatively, D is TRBD1 (6 bases). V was pared by 1 base and J by 5 bases, with 8 bases between. The CDR3 is made up of 13 amino acids. CDR1 GTSNPN and CDR2 SVGIG come from the germline V gene (reference sequence). The CDR3 reads CAWSAGQTGELFF. The DNA of the CDR3 is TGTGCCTGGAGTGCCGGACAGACCGGGGAGCTGTTTTTT. Filled out from reference TRBV30 and TRBJ2-2, the complete variable domain reads SQTIHQWPATLVQPVGSPLSLECTVEGTSNPNLYWYRQAAGRGLQLLFYSVGIGQISSEVPQNLSASRPQDRQFILSSKKLLLSDSGFYLCAWSAGQTGELFFGEGSRLTVL.

This clonotype was seen ten or more times. DNA for the CDR3: TGTGCCAGCAATCCCGACAGGGCCGAGCAGTACTTC. This encodes CASNPDRAEQYF. This chain links TRBV2 with TRBJ2-7; 7 bases fit TRBD1. The CDR3 has 12 amino acids. Germline CDR1 is SNHLY and CDR2 is FYNNEI. The junction had 6 bases not matched to a gene; V was cut back by 7 bases and J by 6 bases.

This clonotype was counted ten times or more. V and J are TRBV15 and TRBJ1-1, with D unclear. CDR3 length: 15 amino acids. Trimming left V 5 bases short and J 0 bases short, with 13 bases between. Germline CDR1 LNHNV, CDR2 YYDKDF (reference sequence). In DNA form, the CDR3 reads TGTGCCACCAGCCAAGCGGGAAGCTTGAACACTGAAGCTTTCTTT. Translated: CATSQAGSLNTEAFF.

In this sample, this clonotype turned up a few times. The chain's CDR3 is CASKVSLGTGTDTQYF. In DNA form, the CDR3 reads TGTGCCAGCAAAGTCTCTCTAGGGACCGGGACAGATACGCAGTATTTT. The chain employs TRBV12-3 or TRBV12-4 and TRBJ2-3; tentatively, D is TRBD1 or TRBD2 (5 bases each). The length of the CDR3 is 16 residues. V dropped 7 bases and J dropped 3 bases, with 20 bases sitting between them.

This clonotype has a count of ten or more. The J gene is TRBJ1-1, the V gene TRBV7-8; tentatively, D is TRBD1 (5 bases). This CDR3 has 15 residues. The V and J ends lost 7 bases and 2 bases respectively, with 17 bases between them. Per the germline V gene, CDR1 is SGHVS and CDR2 is FQNEAQ. The CDR3 spells CASKRDTGDNTEAFF. CDR3 nucleotide sequence: TGTGCCAGCAAACGAGACACGGGGGACAACACTGAAGCTTTCTTT.

The V gene is TRBV4-1, the J gene TRBJ2-2; D may be TRBD2 (6 bases). Trimming took 1 base from V and 7 from J, leaving 22 bases between them. Looked up from germline, CDR1 is MGHRA and CDR2 is YSYEKL. This CDR3 has 18 residues. The DNA of the CDR3 is TGCGCCAGCAGCCAAGGCGCTCACCCGGGAGCGAGCTTCGGGGAGCTGTTTTTT. It codes for CASSQGAHPGASFGELFF.

Notes on this clonotype: A much bigger clone sits one base away, suggesting this may be a read error. A read error is likely, as this CDR3 ends without the conserved phenylalanine or tryptophan. The chain links TRBV28 to TRBJ2-7; maybe TRBD1 (5 bases). The germline V gene has CDR1 MDHEN and CDR2 SYDVKM. CDR3 size: 16 residues. The germline V and J ends were trimmed by 2 bases and 6 bases, with 20 bases remaining between them. The CDR3 coding sequence is TGTGCCAGCAGTTTAGGCCGGACAAAGGGAAAGAGCGAGCAGTACCTC. It codes for CASSLGRTKGKSEQYL.

The rearrangement links TRBV6-1 to TRBJ2-2; TRBD1 is a possible D gene (6 bases). The CDR3 contains 13 residues. The V end was cut by 11 bases, the J end by 2 bases, with 12 bases between. The germline gives CDR1 MNHNS, CDR2 SASEGT. The CDR3 DNA is TGTGCCGGACAGATTTATAACACCGGGGAGCTGTTTTTT. Protein product: CAGQIYNTGELFF.

Remarks on this clonotype: Since no conserved phenylalanine or tryptophan closes the CDR3, a read error is the likely cause. The genes are TRBV6-1 and TRBJ1-2; D not certain. Trimming took off 5 bases at V and 0 bases at J, with 7 bases between the two ends. Germline lookup yields CDR1 MNHNS and CDR2 SASEGT. This CDR3 is built from 13 residues. CDR3 region: CASSPDPNYGYTL. Here the CDR3 DNA reads TGTGCCAGCAGTCCAGATCCTAACTATGGCTACACCCTC.